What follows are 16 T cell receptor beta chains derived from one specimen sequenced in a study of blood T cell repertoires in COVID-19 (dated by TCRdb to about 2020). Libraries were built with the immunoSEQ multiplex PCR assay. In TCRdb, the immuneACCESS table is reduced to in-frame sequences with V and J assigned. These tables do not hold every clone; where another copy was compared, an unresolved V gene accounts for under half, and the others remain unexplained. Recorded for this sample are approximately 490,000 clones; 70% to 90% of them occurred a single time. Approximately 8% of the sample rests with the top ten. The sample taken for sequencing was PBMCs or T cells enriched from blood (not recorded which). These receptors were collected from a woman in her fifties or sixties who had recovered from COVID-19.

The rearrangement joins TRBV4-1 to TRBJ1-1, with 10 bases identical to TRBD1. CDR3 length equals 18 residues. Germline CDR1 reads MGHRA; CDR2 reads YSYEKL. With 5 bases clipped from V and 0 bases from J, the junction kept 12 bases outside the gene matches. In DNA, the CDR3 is TGCGCCAGCAGCGAGGGACAGGGGATTTCCCATCTGAACACTGAAGCTTTCTTT. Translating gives CASSEGQGISHLNTEAFF.

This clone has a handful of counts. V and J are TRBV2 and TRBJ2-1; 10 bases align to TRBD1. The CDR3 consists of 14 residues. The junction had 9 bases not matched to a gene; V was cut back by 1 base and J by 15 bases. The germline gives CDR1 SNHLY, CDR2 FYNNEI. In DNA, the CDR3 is TGTGCCAGCAGTGAAGAGGGACAGGGGCCAAACCTGTTCTTC. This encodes CASSEEGQGPNLFF.

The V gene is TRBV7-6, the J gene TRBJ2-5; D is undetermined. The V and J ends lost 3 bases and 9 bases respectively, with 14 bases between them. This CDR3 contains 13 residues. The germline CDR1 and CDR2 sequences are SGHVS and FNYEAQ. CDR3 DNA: TGTGCCAGCAGCTTCCCCCCTGGCGAGGCCCAGTACTTC. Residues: CASSFPPGEAQYF. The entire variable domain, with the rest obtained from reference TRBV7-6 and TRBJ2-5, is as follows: GAGVSQSPRYKVTKRGQDVALRCDPISGHVSLYWYRQALGQGPEFLTYFNYEAQQDKSGLPNDRFSAERPEGSISTLTIQRTEQRDSAMYRCASSFPPGEAQYFGPGTRLLVL.

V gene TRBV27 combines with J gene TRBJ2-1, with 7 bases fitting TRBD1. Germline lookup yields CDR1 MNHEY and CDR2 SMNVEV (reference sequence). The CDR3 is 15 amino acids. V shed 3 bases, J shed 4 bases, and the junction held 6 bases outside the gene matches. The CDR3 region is CASSLSGQVYNEQFF. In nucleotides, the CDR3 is TGTGCCAGCAGTTTGTCAGGACAGGTTTACAATGAGCAGTTCTTC.

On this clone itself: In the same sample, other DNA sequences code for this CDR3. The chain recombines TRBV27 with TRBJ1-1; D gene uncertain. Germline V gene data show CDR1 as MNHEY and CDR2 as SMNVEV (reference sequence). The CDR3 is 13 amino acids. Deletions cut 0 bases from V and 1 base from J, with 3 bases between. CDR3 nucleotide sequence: TGTGCCAGCAGTTTATCCAGGAACACTGAAGCTTTCTTT. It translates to CASSLSRNTEAFF.

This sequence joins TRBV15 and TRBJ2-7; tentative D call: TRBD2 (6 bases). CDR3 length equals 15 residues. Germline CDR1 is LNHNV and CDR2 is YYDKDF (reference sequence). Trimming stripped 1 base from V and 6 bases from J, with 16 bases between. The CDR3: CATSRGGRTHGEQYF. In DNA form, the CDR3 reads TGTGCCACCAGCAGAGGGGGGAGGACCCATGGCGAGCAGTACTTC.

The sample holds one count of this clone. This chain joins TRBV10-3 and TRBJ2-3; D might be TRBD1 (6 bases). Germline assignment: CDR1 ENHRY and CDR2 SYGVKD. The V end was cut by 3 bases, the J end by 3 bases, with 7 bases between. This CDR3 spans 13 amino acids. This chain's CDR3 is CAISEQGTDTQYF. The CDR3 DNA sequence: TGTGCCATCAGTGAACAGGGAACAGATACGCAGTATTTT.

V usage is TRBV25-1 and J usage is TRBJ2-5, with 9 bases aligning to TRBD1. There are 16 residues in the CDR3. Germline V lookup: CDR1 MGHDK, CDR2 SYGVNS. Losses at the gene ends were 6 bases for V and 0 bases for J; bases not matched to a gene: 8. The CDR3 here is CASSLDRGTYQETQYF. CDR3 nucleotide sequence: TGTGCCAGCAGCCTCGACAGGGGGACGTACCAAGAGACCCAGTACTTC.

CDR3: CASSPGLGGSPLHF. Here the CDR3 DNA reads TGTGCCAGCAGCCCCGGACTGGGAGGCTCACCCCTCCACTTT. The chain has TRBV27 and TRBJ1-6; no clear D gene. The ends were cut back, 6 bases at V and 10 bases at J, with 16 bases in the middle. Germline CDR1 reads MNHEY; CDR2 reads SMNVEV (reference sequence). CDR3 length equals 14 residues.

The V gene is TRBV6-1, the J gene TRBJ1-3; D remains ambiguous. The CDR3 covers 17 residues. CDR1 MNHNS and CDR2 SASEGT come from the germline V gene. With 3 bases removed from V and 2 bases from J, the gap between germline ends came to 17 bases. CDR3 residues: CASSDFLEGTPGNTIYF. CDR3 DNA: TGTGCCAGCAGTGACTTTCTCGAGGGTACTCCTGGAAACACCATATATTTT.

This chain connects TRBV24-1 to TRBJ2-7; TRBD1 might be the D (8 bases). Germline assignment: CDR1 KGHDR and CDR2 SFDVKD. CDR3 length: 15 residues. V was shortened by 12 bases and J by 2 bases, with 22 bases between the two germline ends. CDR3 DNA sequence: TGTGCCCCCCAGGGAGGGAGGGGACAGGCCTACGAGCAGTACGTC. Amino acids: CAPQGGRGQAYEQYV.

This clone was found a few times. CDR3 in DNA: TGTGCCAGCAGTGACCGCGCGGGTAGCACAGATACGCAGTATTTT. Translating gives CASSDRAGSTDTQYF. This rearrangement joins TRBV27 to TRBJ2-3; possible D gene TRBD2, 5 bases. Trimming pared 5 bases from V and 0 bases from J, leaving 12 bases between. Germline CDR1 and CDR2: MNHEY and SMNVEV (reference sequence). The CDR3 consists of 15 residues.

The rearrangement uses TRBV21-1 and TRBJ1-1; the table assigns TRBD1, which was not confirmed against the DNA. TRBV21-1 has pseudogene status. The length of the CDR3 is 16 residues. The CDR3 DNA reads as TGTGCCAGCAGCAAAGAAAAGGGGAAGGTGAACACTGAAGCTTTCTTT. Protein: CASSKEKGKVNTEAFF.

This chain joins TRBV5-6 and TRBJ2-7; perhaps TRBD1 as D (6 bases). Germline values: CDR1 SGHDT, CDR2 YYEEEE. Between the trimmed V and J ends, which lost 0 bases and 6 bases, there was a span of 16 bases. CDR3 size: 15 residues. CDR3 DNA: TGTGCCAGCAGCTTGGTGGGGGCGGCCACTGGCGAGCAGTACGTC. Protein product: CASSLVGAATGEQYV.

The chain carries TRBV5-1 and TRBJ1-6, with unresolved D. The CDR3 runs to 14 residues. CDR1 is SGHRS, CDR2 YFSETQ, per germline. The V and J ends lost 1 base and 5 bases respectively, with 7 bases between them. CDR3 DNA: TGCGCCAGCAGCTTGATTTCGGATAATTCACCCCTCCACTTT. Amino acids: CASSLISDNSPLHF. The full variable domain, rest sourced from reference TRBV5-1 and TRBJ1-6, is KAGVTQTPRYLIKTRGQQVTLSCSPISGHRSVSWYQQTPGQGLQFLFEYFSETQRNKGNFPGRFSGRQFSNSRSEMNVSTLELGDSALYLCASSLISDNSPLHFGNGTRLTVT.

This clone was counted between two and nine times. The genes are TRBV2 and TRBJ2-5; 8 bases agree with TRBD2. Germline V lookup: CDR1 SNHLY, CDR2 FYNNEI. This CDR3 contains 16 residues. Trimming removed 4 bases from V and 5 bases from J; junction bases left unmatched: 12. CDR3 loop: CASSAPVIAGMETQYF. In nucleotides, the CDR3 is TGTGCCAGCAGTGCCCCGGTAATAGCGGGGATGGAGACCCAGTACTTC.